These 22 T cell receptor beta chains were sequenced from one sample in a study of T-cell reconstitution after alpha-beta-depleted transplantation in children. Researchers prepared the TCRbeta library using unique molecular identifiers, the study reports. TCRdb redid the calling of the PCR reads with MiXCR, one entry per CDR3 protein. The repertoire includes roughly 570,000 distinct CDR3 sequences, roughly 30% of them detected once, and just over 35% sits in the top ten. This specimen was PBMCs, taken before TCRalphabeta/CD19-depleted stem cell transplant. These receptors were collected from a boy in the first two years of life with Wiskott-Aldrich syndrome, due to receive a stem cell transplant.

The CDR3 is CASSLGPASGSSYNEQFF. As DNA, the CDR3 is TGCGCCAGCAGCTTAGGACCCGCTAGCGGGAGCTCCTACAATGAGCAGTTCTTC. The V call is TRBV5-1, the J call TRBJ2-1; the match to TRBD2 covers 10 bases. Germline assignment: CDR1 SGHRS and CDR2 YFSETQ. The CDR3 runs to 18 residues. The V and J ends lost 2 bases and 0 bases, in that order; junction bases with no gene match: 8.

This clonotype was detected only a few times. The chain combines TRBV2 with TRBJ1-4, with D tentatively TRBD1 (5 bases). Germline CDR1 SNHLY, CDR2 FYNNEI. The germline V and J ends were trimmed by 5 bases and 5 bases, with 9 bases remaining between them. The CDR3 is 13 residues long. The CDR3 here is CASSNQGNEKLFF. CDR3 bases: TGTGCCAGCAGTAACCAGGGCAATGAAAAACTGTTTTTT.

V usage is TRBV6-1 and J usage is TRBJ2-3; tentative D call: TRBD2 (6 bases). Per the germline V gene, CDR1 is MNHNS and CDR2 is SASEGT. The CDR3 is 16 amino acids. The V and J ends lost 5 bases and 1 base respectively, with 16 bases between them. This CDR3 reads CASSPGSRIGTDTQYF. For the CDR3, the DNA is TGTGCCAGCAGTCCCGGGAGTCGCATTGGCACAGATACGCAGTATTTT.

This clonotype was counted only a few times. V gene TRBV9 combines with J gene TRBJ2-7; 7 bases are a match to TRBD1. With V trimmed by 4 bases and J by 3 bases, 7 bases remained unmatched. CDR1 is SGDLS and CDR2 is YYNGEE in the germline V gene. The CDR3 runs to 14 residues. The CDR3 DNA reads TGTGCCAGCAGCAGACGGACAGGAGACTACGAGCAGTACTTC. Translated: CASSRRTGDYEQYF. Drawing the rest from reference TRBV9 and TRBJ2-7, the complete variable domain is DSGVTQTPKHLITATGQRVTLRCSPRSGDLSVYWYQQSLDQGLQFLIQYYNGEERAKGNILERFSAQQFPDLHSELNLSSLELGDSALYFCASSRRTGDYEQYFGPGTRLTVT.

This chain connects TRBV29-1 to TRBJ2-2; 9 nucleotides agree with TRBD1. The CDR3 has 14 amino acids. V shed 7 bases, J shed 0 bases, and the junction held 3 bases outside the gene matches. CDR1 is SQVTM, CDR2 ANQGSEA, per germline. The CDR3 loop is CSAGTGTNTGELFF. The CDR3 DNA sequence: TGCAGCGCCGGGACAGGGACGAACACCGGGGAGCTGTTTTTT.

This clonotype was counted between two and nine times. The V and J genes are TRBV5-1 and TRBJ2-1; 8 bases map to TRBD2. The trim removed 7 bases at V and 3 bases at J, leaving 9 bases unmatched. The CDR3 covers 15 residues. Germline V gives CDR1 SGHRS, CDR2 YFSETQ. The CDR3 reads CASRLLAANYNEQFF. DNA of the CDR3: TGCGCCAGCCGTTTACTAGCGGCAAACTACAATGAGCAGTTCTTC. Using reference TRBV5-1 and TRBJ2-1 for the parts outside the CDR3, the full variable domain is KAGVTQTPRYLIKTRGQQVTLSCSPISGHRSVSWYQQTPGQGLQFLFEYFSETQRNKGNFPGRFSGRQFSNSRSEMNVSTLELGDSALYLCASRLLAANYNEQFFGPGTRLTVL.

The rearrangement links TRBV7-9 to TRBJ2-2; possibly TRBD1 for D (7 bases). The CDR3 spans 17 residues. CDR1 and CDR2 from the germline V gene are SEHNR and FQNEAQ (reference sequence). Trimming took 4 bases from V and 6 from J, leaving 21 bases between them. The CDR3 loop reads CASSSGDSPNWAGELFF. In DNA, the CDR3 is TGTGCCAGCAGCTCGGGGGACAGCCCTAATTGGGCCGGGGAGCTGTTTTTT.

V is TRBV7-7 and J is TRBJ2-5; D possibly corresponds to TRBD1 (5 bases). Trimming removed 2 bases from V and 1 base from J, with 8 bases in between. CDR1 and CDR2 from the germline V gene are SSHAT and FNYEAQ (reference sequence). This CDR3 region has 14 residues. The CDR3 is CASSLQGPQETQYF. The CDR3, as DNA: TGTGCCAGCAGCTTACAGGGCCCCCAAGAGACCCAGTACTTC.

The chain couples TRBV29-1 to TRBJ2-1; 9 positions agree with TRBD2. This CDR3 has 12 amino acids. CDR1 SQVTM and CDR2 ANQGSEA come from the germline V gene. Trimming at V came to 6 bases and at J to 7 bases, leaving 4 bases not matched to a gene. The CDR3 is CSVSSGINEQFF. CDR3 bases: TGCAGCGTGTCTAGCGGGATAAATGAGCAGTTCTTC.

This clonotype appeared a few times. The CDR3: CASSDLLLGSYEQYF. In DNA form, the CDR3 reads TGCGCCAGCAGCGACCTGTTGCTAGGATCCTACGAGCAGTACTTC. J is TRBJ2-7 and V is TRBV5-1; D is undetermined. Germline-derived CDR1 and CDR2 are SGHRS and YFSETQ. This CDR3 has 15 amino acids. Trimming shortened V by 4 bases and J by 1 base, and 15 bases separated the two germline ends.

In DNA, the CDR3 is TGCGCCAGCAGCTTGGGGGACTACCTCACAGATACGCAGTATTTT. It is translated as CASSLGDYLTDTQYF. The chain has TRBV5-1 and TRBJ2-3; 7 nucleotides match TRBD2. This CDR3 has 15 amino acids. CDR1 is SGHRS, CDR2 YFSETQ, per germline. The ends lost 0 bases at V and 2 bases at J; junction bases unmatched: 3. The full variable domain, completed using reference TRBV5-1 and TRBJ2-3, is KAGVTQTPRYLIKTRGQQVTLSCSPISGHRSVSWYQQTPGQGLQFLFEYFSETQRNKGNFPGRFSGRQFSNSRSEMNVSTLELGDSALYLCASSLGDYLTDTQYFGPGTRLTVL.

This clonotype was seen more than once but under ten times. This CDR3 reads CASSWETTGSSYNEQFF. The CDR3 DNA follows: TGCGCCAGCAGCTGGGAGACTACGGGGAGCTCCTACAATGAGCAGTTCTTC. V and J are TRBV5-1 and TRBJ2-1, with D maybe TRBD2 (5 bases). The CDR3 sequence is 17 residues long. V was cut by 3 bases and J by 0 bases, with 16 bases left in between. CDR1 SGHRS and CDR2 YFSETQ come from the germline V gene.

This CDR3 reads CASSRAGHQNTEAFF. The CDR3 DNA follows: TGCGCCAGCAGCAGAGCAGGGCACCAGAACACTGAAGCTTTCTTT. This sequence joins TRBV5-1 and TRBJ1-1; tentatively, D is TRBD1 (5 bases). This CDR3 is 15 amino acids long. V was trimmed by 4 bases and J by 1 base, leaving 14 bases between them. Germline V CDR1 and CDR2: SGHRS, YFSETQ.

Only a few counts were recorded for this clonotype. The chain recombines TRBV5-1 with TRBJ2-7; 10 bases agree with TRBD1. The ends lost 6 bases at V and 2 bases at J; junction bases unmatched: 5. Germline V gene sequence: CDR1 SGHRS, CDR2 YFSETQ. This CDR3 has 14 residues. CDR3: CASKGGTGAYEQYF. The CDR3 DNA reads TGCGCCAGCAAAGGGGGGACAGGGGCCTACGAGCAGTACTTC.

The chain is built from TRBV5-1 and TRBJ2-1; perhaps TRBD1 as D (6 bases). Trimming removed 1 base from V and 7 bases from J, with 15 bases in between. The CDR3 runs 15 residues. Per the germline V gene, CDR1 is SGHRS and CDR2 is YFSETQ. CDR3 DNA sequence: TGCGCCAGCAGCTTGCGGGACATACCTCGTAATGAGCAGTTCTTC. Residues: CASSLRDIPRNEQFF.

The CDR3 region is CASRARGRTYNEQFF. For the CDR3, the DNA is TGTGCCAGCAGAGCGAGGGGGCGGACCTACAATGAGCAGTTCTTC. The chain combines TRBV12-3 or TRBV12-4 with TRBJ2-1; 7 nucleotides align to TRBD1. The V gene end was trimmed by 6 bases and the J gene end by 2 bases; junction bases not matched to a gene: 7. The CDR3 is 15 amino acids.

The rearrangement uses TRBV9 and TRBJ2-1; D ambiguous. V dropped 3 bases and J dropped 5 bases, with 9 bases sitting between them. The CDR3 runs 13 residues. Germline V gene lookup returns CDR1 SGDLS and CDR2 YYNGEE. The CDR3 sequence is CASSGDKNNEQFF. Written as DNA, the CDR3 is TGTGCCAGCAGCGGCGACAAGAACAATGAGCAGTTCTTC.

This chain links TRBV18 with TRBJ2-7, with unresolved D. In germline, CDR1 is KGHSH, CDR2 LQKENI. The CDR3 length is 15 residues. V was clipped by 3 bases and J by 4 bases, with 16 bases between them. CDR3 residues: CASSPGIQRWYEQYF. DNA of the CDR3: TGTGCCAGCTCACCGGGCATCCAGCGCTGGTACGAGCAGTACTTC. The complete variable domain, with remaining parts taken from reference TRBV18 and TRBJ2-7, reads NAGVMQNPRHLVRRRGQEARLRCSPMKGHSHVYWYRQLPEEGLKFMVYLQKENIIDESGMPKERFSAEFPKEGPSILRIQQVVRGDSAAYFCASSPGIQRWYEQYFGPGTRLTVT.

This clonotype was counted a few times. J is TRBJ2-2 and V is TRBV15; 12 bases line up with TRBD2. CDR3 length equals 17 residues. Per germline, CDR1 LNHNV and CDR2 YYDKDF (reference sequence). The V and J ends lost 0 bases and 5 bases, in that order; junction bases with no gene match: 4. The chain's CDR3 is CATSRDYGTSGTGELFF. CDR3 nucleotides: TGTGCCACCAGCAGAGATTACGGGACTAGCGGGACCGGGGAGCTGTTTTTT.

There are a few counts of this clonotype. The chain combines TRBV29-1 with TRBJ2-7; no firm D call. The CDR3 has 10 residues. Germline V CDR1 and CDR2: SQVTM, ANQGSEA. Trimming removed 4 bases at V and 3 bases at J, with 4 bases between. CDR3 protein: CSVVDYEQYF. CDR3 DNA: TGCAGCGTTGTGGACTACGAGCAGTACTTC.

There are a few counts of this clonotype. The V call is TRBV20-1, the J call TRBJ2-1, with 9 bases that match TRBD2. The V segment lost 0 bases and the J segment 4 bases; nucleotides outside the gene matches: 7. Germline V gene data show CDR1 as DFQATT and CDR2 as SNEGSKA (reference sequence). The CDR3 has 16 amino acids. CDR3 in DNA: TGCAGTGCTAGAGACCGCCTAGCGGGATCATACAATGAGCAGTTCTTC. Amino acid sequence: CSARDRLAGSYNEQFF.

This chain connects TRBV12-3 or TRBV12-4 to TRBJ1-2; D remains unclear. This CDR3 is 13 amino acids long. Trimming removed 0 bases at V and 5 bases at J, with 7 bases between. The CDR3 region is CASSLAGLYGYTF. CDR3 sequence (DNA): TGTGCCAGCAGTTTAGCTGGATTATATGGCTACACCTTC.